This T cell receptor (beta chain) was captured in a study of T cells after posttransplantation cyclophosphamide. TCRdb's copy holds only in-frame clones and misses some; the assay was immunoSEQ multiplex PCR. The sample contains approximately 19,000 clones, around 89% of which appear only once. Methotrexate plus calcineurin inhibitor accompanied controls' myeloablative marrow transplants; sampling was 1 year later. V was trimmed by 3 bases and J by 4 bases, leaving 15 bases between them. The CDR3 runs to 15 residues. Germline loops: CDR1 SGHDN, CDR2 FVKESK. The sample here was PBMCs, taken approximately twelve months after allogeneic stem cell transplant with calcineurin inhibitor and methotrexate. This clonotype was obtained from a female patient aged 25-40 years who received an allogeneic stem cell transplant from an unrelated donor, was CMV-positive, and had acute and chronic GVHD. The T cells may come from the graft donor. The gene calls are TRBV14 and TRBJ1-2, with TRBD1 as a possible D gene (6 bases). For the CDR3, the DNA is TGTGCCAGCAGCCAGGGGGCAGGGCGAAGCTATGGCTACACCTTC. This translates into CASSQGAGRSYGYTF.